This T cell receptor beta chain was sequenced in a study of blood T cell repertoires in COVID-19. As for the study in general: Some COVID-19 samples were acute and others convalescent; all came from the United States, Italy and Spain. Sample material is recorded as cDNA or gDNA derived from T cells, B-cell-depleted T cells, or PBMCs.

In the original workflow: Nucleated cell number was recorded as an estimate derived from reference gene primer amplification. Clones were read by immunoSEQ multiplex PCR, and TCRdb kept only the in-frame ones, dropping some. The DNA was the basis for D and trimming; V, J and clone size are from that table. The data contain approximately 270,000 clones, 70% to 90% of them singletons. Ages ranged from roughly 18 to 95 years, with residence in 24 US areas. The V gene end was trimmed by 6 bases and the J gene end by 4 bases; junction bases not matched to a gene: 8. The CDR3 is 13 amino acids. Per the germline V gene, CDR1 is DFQATT and CDR2 is SNEGSKA (reference sequence).

The chain recombines TRBV20-1 with TRBJ1-1, with TRBD1 identical over 7 bases. This clonotype was sampled from a woman under 40 who had recovered from COVID-19. The sample was PBMCs or T cells enriched from blood (not recorded which). CDR3 in DNA: TGCAGTGCAAGTAATACAGGGGTCACTGAAGCTTTCTTT. Protein sequence: CSASNTGVTEAFF.